This TCR beta chain derives from a study of CD8+CD57+ T cells in acquired aplastic anemia. About the research overall: Sorted CD4+ and CD8+ cells gave a mean 3.2 ug DNA, range roughly 0.18 to 30 ug.

Investigators profiled TCR beta VDJ and CDR3 from genomic DNA template. Each CDR3 protein gets one entry after TCRdb re-called the reads with MiXCR. This table has about 220,000 distinct CDR3 sequences, roughly 35% appearing once. Study-wide points: Patients and controls shared 25 to 30 CD8+ CDR3 sequences. Significance was not reached for CD8+ Simpson's diversity between patients and controls.

This clonotype was detected ten times or more. Its target is not known. Sequencing used sorted CD4+, CD8+, or CD8+CD57+ T cells (not recorded which) from PBMCs. This clonotype originated in a human donor in good health, serving as a control.

CDR3 in DNA: TGTGCCATCAGTGACGCACAGGACAGGGGTTTGGGCAATGAGCAGTTCTTC. Protein: CAISDAQDRGLGNEQFF. This sequence joins TRBV10-3 and TRBJ2-1, with TRBD1 matching over 9 bases. Germline assignment: CDR1 ENHRY and CDR2 SYGVKD. This CDR3 region has 17 residues. The V segment lost 3 bases and the J segment 6 bases; nucleotides outside the gene matches: 12.